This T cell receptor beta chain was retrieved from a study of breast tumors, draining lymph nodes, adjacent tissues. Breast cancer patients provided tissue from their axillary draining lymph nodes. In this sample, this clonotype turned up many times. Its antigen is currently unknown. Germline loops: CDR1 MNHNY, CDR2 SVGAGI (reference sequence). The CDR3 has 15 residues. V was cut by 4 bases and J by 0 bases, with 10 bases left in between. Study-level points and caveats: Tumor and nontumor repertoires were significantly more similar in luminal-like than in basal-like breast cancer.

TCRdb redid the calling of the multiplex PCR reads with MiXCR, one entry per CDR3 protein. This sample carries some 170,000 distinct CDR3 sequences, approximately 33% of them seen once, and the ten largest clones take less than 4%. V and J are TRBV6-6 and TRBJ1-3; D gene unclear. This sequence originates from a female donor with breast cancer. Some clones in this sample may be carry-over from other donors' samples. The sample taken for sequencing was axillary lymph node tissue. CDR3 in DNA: TGTGCCAGCAGTTCCCCACTGATCTCTGGAAACACCATATATTTT. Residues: CASSSPLISGNTIYF.